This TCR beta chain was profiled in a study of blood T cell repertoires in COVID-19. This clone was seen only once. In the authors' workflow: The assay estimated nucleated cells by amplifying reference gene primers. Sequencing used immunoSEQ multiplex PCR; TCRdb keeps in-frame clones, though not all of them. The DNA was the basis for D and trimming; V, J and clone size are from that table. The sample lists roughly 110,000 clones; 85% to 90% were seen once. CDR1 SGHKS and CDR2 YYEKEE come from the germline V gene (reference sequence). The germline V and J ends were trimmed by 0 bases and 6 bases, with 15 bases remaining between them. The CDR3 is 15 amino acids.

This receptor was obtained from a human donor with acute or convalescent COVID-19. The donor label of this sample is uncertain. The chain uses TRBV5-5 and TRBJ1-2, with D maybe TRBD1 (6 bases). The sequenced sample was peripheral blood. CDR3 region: CASSLVGRGADGYTF. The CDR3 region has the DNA TGTGCCAGCAGCTTGGTTGGCAGGGGAGCGGATGGCTACACCTTC.